The present entry profiles one T cell receptor (beta chain) with its context. This entry belongs to a study of blood T cell repertoires in COVID-19. Germline-derived CDR1 and CDR2 are SEHNR and FQNEAQ (reference sequence). The CDR3 is made up of 14 amino acids. Trimming at V came to 4 bases and at J to 6 bases, leaving 7 bases not matched to a gene. Profiled with immunoSEQ multiplex PCR; TCRdb holds only in-frame clones, not every one. There are about 56,000 clones in the sample; about 90% occur only once, and around 18% lies in the top ten. The TCR originated in a human donor in a cohort sampled during active COVID-19. V is TRBV7-9 and J is TRBJ1-2; 8 bases are a match to TRBD1. Specimen: peripheral blood. The CDR3 bases are TGTGCCAGCAGCTCAGGACAGGGAGGGGATGGCTACACCTTC. It codes for CASSSGQGGDGYTF.